The T cell receptor (beta chain) under discussion was sequenced for a study of blood T cell repertoires in COVID-19 (dated by TCRdb to about 2020). Describing the broader study: Samples from collaborators originated in the United States, Italy and Spain and spanned both the acute and convalescent phases of COVID-19. Where available, HLA class I and class II types were taken from metadata supplied by the sample provider and were not determined by assay-based typing. A freely available public database, intended as a resource for researchers studying the immune response to SARS-CoV-2, is where the repertoires were released. A de-identified subject ID, COVID-19 status, age in years and sex were almost always included in the sample metadata. The dataset comprised deeply sampled blood TCRbeta repertoires from subjects exposed to, actively infected with, or recovered from COVID-19. The prospective study material was composed of cDNA or gDNA derived from T cells, B-cell-depleted T cells, or PBMCs. The samples were drawn from two sources: the first 160 participants of the ongoing ImmuneRACE study, and fewer than 1,500 subjects contributed by 6 global collaborators.

TCRbeta CDR3 regions were amplified from genomic DNA by means of the immunoSEQ Assay, a bias-controlled multiplex PCR. The authors' analysis ran thus. Within the assay, amplification of reference gene primers was used to estimate how many nucleated cells each sample contained. Sequence reads were collapsed and filtered to measure the absolute abundance of every unique TCRbeta CDR3 rearrangement. For each sample, productive Simpson clonality was calculated as the square root of Simpson's diversity index across productive rearrangements. TCRdb took this table from immuneACCESS and kept in-frame rearrangements with V and J called. Such tables lack part of the clones; where checked against another copy, unresolved V genes explain under half of the gap, and the rest is unexplained. V and J calls and clone size follow that table, whereas D and trimming were derived from the DNA. In this sample the table shows roughly 52,000 clones, about 79% of which occur a single time. Around 10% of the sample rests with the top ten.

At one collaborating source in Seattle, patients were enrolled during active infection and were followed longitudinally through the course of disease. Whole blood was collected in K2EDTA tubes by collaborating institutions according to the institutions' own protocols. For TCRbeta analysis, collaborator samples were shipped as frozen whole blood, as isolated PBMCs, or as DNA extracted from either sample type. CDR1 and CDR2, per the germline V gene, are SGHTA and FQGTGA. The CDR3 holds 17 amino acids from the cysteine to the phenylalanine. Only the CDR3 DNA is retained, 51 bases long and in frame from the first base. Trimming at the junction amounts to 5 bases on V and 1 base on J, and the germline ends lie 20 bases apart. A note on this clone: The antigen it binds to is not known. Within one base of it there is no much larger clone, and no base qualities were kept.

Study-wide findings and limitations: How much clinical and demographic metadata was included differed by source and by participant, and the metadata was provided uncurated.

Sequenced material: peripheral blood. The rearranged chain carries TRBV7-3 and TRBJ2-5; TRBD2 is a possible D gene, resting on 6 matching bases. The receptor was isolated from a man older than 75 with COVID-19, enrolled during active disease. The base sequence is TGTGCCAGCAGCCCTACCCCACTTAGCGGTCCCCAAGAGACCCAGTACTTC. It translates to CASSPTPLSGPQETQYF. The full variable domain, with segments outside the CDR3 supplied by the reference TRBV7-3 and TRBJ2-5 proteins, appears as GAGVSQTPSNKVTEKGKYVELRCDPISGHTALYWYRQSLGQGPEFLIYFQGTGAADDSGLPNDRFFAVRPEGSVSTLKIQRTERGDSAVYLCASSPTPLSGPQETQYFGPGTRLLVL.